The 9 T cell receptor beta chains listed next were all sequenced from one sample in a study of shared clonotypes between healthy human individuals. CD45RO negativity and positive selection for CCR7 defined naive CD8 cells, a population that excluded terminally differentiated effector memory CD45RA+ cells. Generated by immunoSEQ multiplex PCR, the TCRdb table keeps only in-frame clones and is missing some. The data contain about 2 million clones, roughly 94% of them seen just once; the ten biggest clones take up 1.1%. Sequenced: naive CD8+ T cells sorted from blood. The receptors originated from a man aged 18 to 29 in good health.

The J gene is TRBJ1-5, the V gene TRBV6-1; D unresolved. This CDR3 region has 12 residues. The germline V gene encodes CDR1 MNHNS and CDR2 SASEGT. Between the trimmed V and J ends, which lost 1 base and 11 bases, there was a span of 9 bases. DNA for the CDR3: TGTGCCAGCAGTGAAGGGACGGGGACCCAGCATTTT. Amino acid sequence: CASSEGTGTQHF.

For this clone: The same CDR3 can be traced to other DNA sequences in this sample. The CDR3 coding sequence is TGCGCCAGCAGCCAAGACGGGAGTACCGGGGAGCTGTTTTTT. It is translated as CASSQDGSTGELFF. The chain combines TRBV4-3 with TRBJ2-2; possible D gene TRBD2, 6 bases. V lost 0 bases and J lost 5, with 7 bases in between. CDR1 and CDR2 (germline): LGHNA, YSLEER. The CDR3 contains 14 residues.

This rearrangement joins TRBV10-3 to TRBJ1-2, with 8 bases aligning to TRBD1. Germline CDR1 and CDR2: ENHRY and SYGVKD. With V trimmed by 10 bases and J by 8 bases, 12 bases remained unmatched. CDR3 length equals 13 residues. CDR3 DNA: TGTGCCACGGACAGGGCCAATGGCGAGGGCTACACCTTC. Its translation: CATDRANGEGYTF.

The rearrangement joins TRBV5-4 to TRBJ2-3; no firm D call. In germline, CDR1 is SGHNT, CDR2 YYREEE (reference sequence). The CDR3 is 13 residues long. V dropped 4 bases and J dropped 3 bases, with 9 bases sitting between them. The CDR3, as DNA: TGTGCCAGCAGCCCCCGTCCAACAGATACGCAGTATTTT. Its translation is CASSPRPTDTQYF.

The V call is TRBV4-1, the J call TRBJ2-7; D gene uncertain. Trimming shortened V by 4 bases and J by 7 bases, and 23 bases separated the two germline ends. The germline gives CDR1 MGHRA, CDR2 YSYEKL. The CDR3 is 16 residues long. CDR3 coding DNA: TGCGCCAGCAGCCTCCTTTCGGGTGAGAGCCTCTGGGAGCAGTACTTC. Translation gives CASSLLSGESLWEQYF.

A note on this clone: The same CDR3 also results from other DNA sequences found in this sample. CDR3 in DNA: TGTGCCAGCAGCGTCGGGACAGGGGTAAGCTACGAGCAGTACTTC. Translating it yields CASSVGTGVSYEQYF. This chain connects TRBV9 to TRBJ2-7; 10 bases align to TRBD1. V lost 2 bases to trimming and J lost 3 bases; unmatched junction nucleotides: 5. The germline V gene has CDR1 SGDLS and CDR2 YYNGEE. The length of the CDR3 is 15 residues.

The J gene is TRBJ1-1, the V gene TRBV4-3; tentatively, D is TRBD1 (5 bases). The CDR3 totals 13 residues. V was trimmed by 4 bases and J by 7 bases, leaving 13 bases between them. CDR1 and CDR2 from the germline V gene are LGHNA and YSLEER. The CDR3 DNA is TGCGCCAGCAGCCCAAGTATGGGGGATGAAGCTTTCTTT. It is translated as CASSPSMGDEAFF.

The J gene is TRBJ2-7, the V gene TRBV25-1; TRBD1 might be the D (6 bases). V lost 4 bases to trimming and J lost 3 bases, with 19 bases between them. Germline CDR1 is MGHDK and CDR2 is SYGVNS. This CDR3 has 16 amino acids. The CDR3 spells CASSGDSGTLYYEQYF. The CDR3 DNA sequence: TGTGCCAGCAGTGGTGATTCCGGGACACTGTACTACGAGCAGTACTTC.

V is TRBV5-5 and J is TRBJ1-2, with 7 bases fitting TRBD1. With V trimmed by 5 bases and J by 1 base, 8 bases remained unmatched. This CDR3 comprises 15 residues. Germline CDR1 and CDR2: SGHKS and YYEKEE (reference sequence). For the CDR3, the DNA is TGTGCCAGCAGATCTCAGGGGGTAGTTAACTATGGCTACACCTTC. It encodes CASRSQGVVNYGYTF.